This passage covers 16 T cell receptor beta chains from one sample sequenced in a study of T cell responses to AZD1222 COVID-19 vaccine. Libraries were prepared by immunoSEQ multiplex PCR; TCRdb keeps only in-frame clonotypes and omits some of them. The sample includes 100,000 to 130,000 clones, about 86% seen only once; the top ten take 2.5% to 4%. The material sequenced was peripheral blood, taken on day 0 of AZD1222 vaccination. Every receptor here comes from an adult in good health.

J is TRBJ1-4 and V is TRBV5-1, with a weak D call TRBD1 (5 bases). The CDR3 sequence is 17 residues long. The germline V and J ends were trimmed by 5 bases and 3 bases, with 20 bases remaining between them. Germline values: CDR1 SGHRS, CDR2 YFSETQ. Here the CDR3 reads CASSLQGVLGPNEKLFF. The CDR3 DNA reads as TGCGCCAGCAGTCTCCAGGGCGTTCTGGGACCTAATGAAAAACTGTTTTTT.

The V and J genes are TRBV11-2 and TRBJ2-7; the D is unclear. V lost 5 bases to trimming and J lost 5 bases, with 16 bases between them. Germline V gene lookup returns CDR1 SGHAT and CDR2 FQNNGV. The CDR3 sequence is 14 residues long. This CDR3 is CASSLTRSSDEQYF. CDR3 in DNA: TGTGCCAGCAGCCTCACACGGAGTAGTGACGAGCAGTACTTC.

J is TRBJ1-2 and V is TRBV10-3, with D maybe TRBD1 (5 bases). This CDR3 contains 17 residues. Germline V gene sequence: CDR1 ENHRY, CDR2 SYGVKD. V shed 1 base and J shed 6 bases, with 21 bases lying between them. The CDR3, as DNA: TGTGCCATCAGTGAGTTGCGGGAAGGGCAGGGAAGGAATGGCTACACCTTC. Translating gives CAISELREGQGRNGYTF.

V and J are TRBV7-2 and TRBJ2-7; TRBD2 agrees at 8 bases. Germline values: CDR1 SGHTA, CDR2 FQGNSA. The CDR3 contains 15 residues. With 5 bases clipped from V and 0 bases from J, the junction kept 6 bases outside the gene matches. The CDR3 is CASSQQLAGSYEQYF. CDR3 in DNA: TGTGCCAGCAGCCAACAGCTAGCGGGCTCCTACGAGCAGTACTTC. The full variable domain, its missing parts supplied by reference TRBV7-2 and TRBJ2-7, is GAGVSQSPSNKVTEKGKDVELRCDPISGHTALYWYRQSLGQGLEFLIYFQGNSAPDKSGLPSDRFSAERTGGSVSTLTIQRTQQEDSAVYLCASSQQLAGSYEQYFGPGTRLTVT.

In this sample, this clone turned up a few times. The V call is TRBV4-2, the J call TRBJ2-7; D is unclear. Germline lookup yields CDR1 LGHNA and CDR2 YNFKEQ. The CDR3 runs 14 residues. Trimming took 4 bases from V and 7 from J, leaving 17 bases between them. The CDR3 here is CASSRGMSGVEQYF. In DNA form, the CDR3 reads TGTGCCAGCAGCCGGGGTATGAGTGGGGTGGAGCAGTACTTC.

The V call is TRBV7-8, the J call TRBJ1-6; 9 bases are shared with TRBD1. The length of the CDR3 is 14 residues. Trimming at V came to 6 bases and at J to 9 bases, leaving 6 bases not matched to a gene. Germline CDR1 SGHVS, CDR2 FQNEAQ. This chain's CDR3 is CASRRTGEGSPLHF. As DNA, the CDR3 is TGTGCCAGCAGGAGGACAGGGGAAGGTTCACCCCTCCACTTT.

V gene TRBV5-4 combines with J gene TRBJ2-3; TRBD2 agrees at 8 bases. Per the germline V gene, CDR1 is SGHNT and CDR2 is YYREEE (reference sequence). The CDR3 length is 14 residues. Germline trimming cut 6 bases from V and 6 bases from J; bases unmatched to any gene: 9. CDR3 region: CASTPSKRGDTQYF. The CDR3 DNA sequence: TGTGCCAGCACCCCGTCCAAGCGGGGGGATACGCAGTATTTT.

The chain has TRBV9 and TRBJ1-6; D gene uncertain. Between the trimmed V and J ends, which lost 1 base and 9 bases, there was a span of 14 bases. Germline assignment: CDR1 SGDLS and CDR2 YYNGEE. The CDR3 length is 15 residues. CDR3 nucleotides: TGTGCCAGCAGCGTAAGTTCCGCAGGAGGTTCACCCCTCCACTTT. As protein: CASSVSSAGGSPLHF.

The V call is TRBV5-1, the J call TRBJ2-3, with 8 bases that match TRBD1. This CDR3 spans 19 amino acids. CDR1 SGHRS and CDR2 YFSETQ come from the germline V gene. J was trimmed by 3 bases and V by 0 bases; bases with no gene match: 15. The CDR3 spells CASSLGPTLQGGTTDTQYF. The DNA of the CDR3 is TGCGCCAGCAGCTTGGGGCCCACTTTACAGGGGGGCACTACAGATACGCAGTATTTT.

The table lists this clone with a count of one. The chain joins TRBV5-8 to TRBJ2-5, with D uncertain. Trimming removed 7 bases at V and 2 bases at J, with 27 bases between. The CDR3 consists of 18 residues. Per the germline V gene, CDR1 is SGHTS and CDR2 is YDEGEE. CDR3 region: CASPTWPPGMELQETQYF. CDR3 nucleotides: TGTGCCAGCCCGACTTGGCCTCCGGGTATGGAGTTACAAGAGACCCAGTACTTC.

This chain joins TRBV19 and TRBJ2-5; 8 bases match TRBD1. From germline, CDR1 is LNHDA and CDR2 SQIVND (reference sequence). J gave up 7 bases and V 6 bases, and 7 bases lay outside the gene matches. The CDR3 sequence is 13 residues long. CDR3 in amino acids: CASSPGTGGTQYF. The CDR3 DNA sequence: TGTGCCAGTAGCCCGGGGACAGGTGGGACCCAGTACTTC.

The rearrangement uses TRBV4-1 and TRBJ1-2; no definite D call. The CDR3 is made up of 17 amino acids. CDR1 MGHRA and CDR2 YSYEKL come from the germline V gene. V dropped 0 bases and J dropped 4 bases, with 18 bases sitting between them. The CDR3 region has the DNA TGCGCCAGCAGCCAAGATCAAAAGACTCAACAAGTCTATGGCTACACCTTC. It encodes CASSQDQKTQQVYGYTF.

The chain carries TRBV19 and TRBJ1-5, with D tentatively TRBD1 (6 bases). The V end was cut by 6 bases, the J end by 1 base, with 19 bases between. The CDR3 is made up of 17 amino acids. CDR1 LNHDA and CDR2 SQIVND come from the germline V gene (reference sequence). CDR3 DNA sequence: TGTGCCAGTAGCCACAAGGCAGGGGTCGGGAGCAATCAGCCCCAGCATTTT. The encoded protein is CASSHKAGVGSNQPQHF.

This rearrangement joins TRBV4-1 to TRBJ1-5; D is perhaps TRBD1 (6 bases). Germline assignment: CDR1 MGHRA and CDR2 YSYEKL. The V gene lost 5 bases and the J gene lost 6 bases, with 17 bases spanning the gap. The CDR3 length is 15 residues. CDR3 residues: CASSSPREGGQPQHF. The CDR3, as DNA: TGCGCCAGCAGCTCTCCCAGGGAAGGGGGTCAGCCCCAGCATTTT.

This CDR3 is CASSLTGDIQYF. CDR3 nucleotides: TGTGCCAGCAGCTTAACCGGGGACATTCAGTACTTC. The chain couples TRBV7-3 to TRBJ2-4, with D possibly matching TRBD2 (5 bases). Trimming took 0 bases from V and 8 from J, leaving 5 bases between them. There are 12 residues in the CDR3. Per the germline V gene, CDR1 is SGHTA and CDR2 is FQGTGA.

The rearrangement uses TRBV28 and TRBJ2-7; D may be TRBD1 or TRBD2 (5 bases each). The CDR3 length is 13 residues. CDR1 MDHEN and CDR2 SYDVKM come from the germline V gene. V lost 8 bases to trimming and J lost 1 base, with 12 bases between them. The DNA for the CDR3 is TGTGCCAGCCGAGGGGTGTTGTCCTACGAGCAGTACTTC. Translated: CASRGVLSYEQYF.